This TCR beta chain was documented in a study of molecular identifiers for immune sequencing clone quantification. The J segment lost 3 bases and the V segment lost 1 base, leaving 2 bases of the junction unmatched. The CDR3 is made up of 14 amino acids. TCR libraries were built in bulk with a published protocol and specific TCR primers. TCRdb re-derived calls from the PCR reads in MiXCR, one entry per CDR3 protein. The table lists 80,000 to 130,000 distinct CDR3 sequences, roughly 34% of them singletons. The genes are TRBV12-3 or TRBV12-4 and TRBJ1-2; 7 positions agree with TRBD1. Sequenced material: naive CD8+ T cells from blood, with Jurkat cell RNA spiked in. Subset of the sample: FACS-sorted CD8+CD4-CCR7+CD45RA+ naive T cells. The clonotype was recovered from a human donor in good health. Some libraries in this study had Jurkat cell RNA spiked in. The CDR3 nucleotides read TGTGCCAGCAGTTTAGACAGGGGCGACTATGGCTACACCTTC. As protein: CASSLDRGDYGYTF.